What follows are 12 T cell receptor beta chains derived from one specimen sequenced in a study of blood T cell repertoires in COVID-19. Clones were read by immunoSEQ multiplex PCR, and TCRdb kept only the in-frame ones, dropping some. The data contain under 200,000 clones, 84% of them singletons. Material for sequencing was peripheral blood. The receptors originated from a man aged 40-49 years who had recovered from COVID-19.

The rearrangement joins TRBV4-1 to TRBJ2-7, with 14 bases fitting TRBD2. V lost 1 base to trimming and J lost 1 base; unmatched junction nucleotides: 9. This CDR3 contains 19 residues. Germline lookup yields CDR1 MGHRA and CDR2 YSYEKL. The CDR3 DNA reads TGCGCCAGCAGCCAAGGACTAGCGGGAGGGGCCCAATGGTCCTACGAGCAGTACTTC. Translating it yields CASSQGLAGGAQWSYEQYF.

This rearrangement joins TRBV2 to TRBJ2-1; D is ambiguous. CDR1 SNHLY and CDR2 FYNNEI come from the germline V gene. V was shortened by 2 bases and J by 5 bases, with 10 bases between the two germline ends. The CDR3 totals 14 residues. The CDR3 loop is CASSETRLNNEQFF. CDR3 in DNA: TGTGCCAGCAGTGAAACCAGGCTGAACAATGAGCAGTTCTTC.

The sample holds a few counts of this clone. V and J are TRBV30 and TRBJ1-2, with 8 bases aligning to TRBD1. The V and J ends lost 2 bases and 8 bases, in that order; junction bases with no gene match: 7. Germline V CDR1 and CDR2: GTSNPN, SVGIG (reference sequence). The CDR3 covers 13 residues. The CDR3 bases are TGTGCCTGGAGTAAGAGGACAGGGACGGGCTACACCTTC. Its translation: CAWSKRTGTGYTF.

The chain couples TRBV6-2 or TRBV6-3 to TRBJ2-2, with no clear D. Trimming removed 2 bases at V and 2 bases at J, with 15 bases between. The CDR3 sequence is 17 residues long. Germline CDR1 MNHEY, CDR2 SVGEGT. CDR3 in amino acids: CASSYNPMTINTGELFF. The DNA for the CDR3 is TGTGCCAGCAGTTACAACCCCATGACAATTAACACCGGGGAGCTGTTTTTT.

The chain has TRBV4-2 and TRBJ2-3, with 11 bases fitting TRBD2. The CDR3 length is 18 residues. V lost 2 bases, J lost 4 bases, and 11 bases stayed unmatched. CDR1 is LGHNA, CDR2 YNFKEQ, per germline. The CDR3 loop is CASSQFTVSGGASDTQYF. The CDR3 DNA reads as TGTGCCAGCAGCCAATTCACGGTTAGCGGGGGGGCCTCAGATACGCAGTATTTT.

The chain combines TRBV14 with TRBJ1-1; a possible D gene is TRBD1 (6 bases). This CDR3 is 15 amino acids long. In germline, CDR1 is SGHDN, CDR2 FVKESK. Deletions cut 1 base from V and 1 base from J, with 10 bases between. CDR3 protein: CASSQVQGWNTEAFF. In nucleotides, the CDR3 is TGTGCCAGCAGCCAAGTACAGGGCTGGAACACTGAAGCTTTCTTT.

The chain is built from TRBV12-3 or TRBV12-4 and TRBJ2-7; D gene uncertain. V was shortened by 6 bases and J by 4 bases, with 7 bases between the two germline ends. The CDR3 is 11 residues long. The CDR3 region is CASRLEYEQYF. The CDR3 DNA reads TGTGCCAGCAGACTGGAGTACGAGCAGTACTTC.

The chain joins TRBV7-9 to TRBJ1-5; 10 positions agree with TRBD1. CDR3 length: 18 amino acids. Losses at the gene ends were 5 bases for V and 3 bases for J; bases not matched to a gene: 13. Germline lookup yields CDR1 SEHNR and CDR2 FQNEAQ (reference sequence). CDR3 in amino acids: CASSPGDRGTGLNQPQHF. The CDR3 bases are TGTGCCAGCAGCCCTGGGGACAGGGGAACTGGGCTCAATCAGCCCCAGCATTTT.

This clone was recorded once. The gene calls are TRBV9 and TRBJ2-2; D ambiguous. V shed 2 bases and J shed 3 bases, with 11 bases lying between them. The CDR3 extends over 15 amino acids. Germline CDR1 SGDLS, CDR2 YYNGEE. This CDR3 reads CASSVLGRDTGELFF. The DNA of the CDR3 is TGTGCCAGCAGCGTTTTAGGCCGGGACACCGGGGAGCTGTTTTTT.

The chain joins TRBV30 to TRBJ2-2; weak D call: TRBD1 (6 bases). Between the trimmed V and J ends, which lost 1 base and 5 bases, there was a span of 11 bases. Germline CDR1 GTSNPN, CDR2 SVGIG (reference sequence). The CDR3 has 14 amino acids. The CDR3 protein is CAWSEYRVTGELFF. The CDR3 nucleotides are TGTGCCTGGAGTGAATACAGGGTGACCGGGGAGCTGTTTTTT.

This rearrangement joins TRBV28 to TRBJ1-5, with 8 bases identical to TRBD1. Germline values: CDR1 MDHEN, CDR2 SYDVKM. J lost 9 bases, V lost 1 base, and 5 bases had no gene match. This CDR3 comprises 14 residues. CDR3 protein: CASSLYDRGSPQHF. The CDR3 coding sequence is TGTGCCAGCAGTTTATACGACAGGGGTTCGCCCCAGCATTTT.

The sample holds a few counts of this clone. The chain couples TRBV7-6 to TRBJ2-2; 7 bases map to TRBD2. This CDR3 has 17 residues. Germline assignment: CDR1 SGHVS and CDR2 FNYEAQ. Trimming at V came to 4 bases and at J to 4 bases, leaving 12 bases not matched to a gene. DNA for the CDR3: TGTGCCAGCAGCTCAGCAGGTCAGACTAGCCGCACCGGGGAGCTGTTTTTT. Protein: CASSSAGQTSRTGELFF. The full variable domain, completed using reference TRBV7-6 and TRBJ2-2, is GAGVSQSPRYKVTKRGQDVALRCDPISGHVSLYWYRQALGQGPEFLTYFNYEAQQDKSGLPNDRFSAERPEGSISTLTIQRTEQRDSAMYRCASSSAGQTSRTGELFFGEGSRLTVL.